Listed below are T cell receptor beta chains from one sample, sequenced in a study of a mutant IDH1 vaccine in newly diagnosed glioma. The method was immunoSEQ multiplex PCR; TCRdb's version includes in-frame clones alone and lacks a portion of them. This sample has some 30,000 clones, with roughly 80% found just once. Antigens of these TCRs are unknown. The sample here was PBMCs, taken from a glioma patient whose treatment included an IDH1 peptide vaccine. The receptors derive from a young woman with glioma. Some clones in this sample may be carry-over from other donors' samples. Each CDR3 is given with its conserved first and last residue. A D gene is named only where the DNA matches it firmly. A row's size may be missing; if present it is once, few, many or a size class.

j_call v_call d_call clone_size cdr3_aa cdr3_nt
TRBJ2-7 TRBV5-4 NA NA CASVSDSSYEQYF TGTGCCAGCGTATCAGACAGCTCCTACGAGCAGTACTTC
TRBJ2-3 TRBV5-1 TRBD2 NA CASRGAGVADTQYF TGCGCCAGCAGGGGAGCGGGAGTCGCAGATACGCAGTATTTT
TRBJ1-2 TRBV5-6 TRBD1 NA CASSLEILGQGSDGYTF TGTGCCAGCAGCTTGGAAATTTTGGGACAGGGAAGTGATGGCTACACCTTC
TRBJ2-7 TRBV14 TRBD1 NA CASSPKGQLFSYEQYF TGTGCCAGCAGCCCTAAGGGACAGCTATTCTCCTACGAGCAGTACTTC
TRBJ2-6 TRBV21-1 NA NA CASSKLVANSTGANVLTF TGTGCCAGCAGCAAATTGGTGGCAAATAGCACTGGGGCCAACGTCCTGACTTTC
TRBJ2-3 TRBV19 TRBD1 NA CASSLGQGRADTQYF TGTGCCAGTAGTCTCGGACAGGGAAGAGCGGATACGCAGTATTTT
TRBJ1-3 TRBV4-1 NA NA CASSLGSSGGNTIYF TGCGCCAGCAGCCTGGGGAGCTCTGGCGGAAACACCATATATTTT
TRBJ2-2 TRBV19 NA NA CASHQRAKNTGELFF TGTGCCAGCCATCAGCGGGCCAAGAACACCGGGGAGCTGTTTTTT
TRBJ2-7 TRBV19 TRBD1 NA CASSGGTAYEQYF TGTGCCAGTAGCGGTGGGACAGCCTACGAGCAGTACTTC
TRBJ1-1 TRBV21-1 NA NA CASSFPGQGIMNTEAFF TGTGCCAGCAGCTTTCCGGGACAGGGGATAATGAACACTGAAGCTTTCTTT
TRBJ1-1 TRBV5-6 NA NA CASSEPGGPEDTEAFF TGTGCCAGCAGCGAACCGGGAGGGCCAGAGGACACTGAAGCTTTCTTT
TRBJ2-1 TRBV6-1 TRBD2 NA CASSAGTSYYNEQFF TGTGCCAGCAGCGCCGGGACTAGTTACTACAATGAGCAGTTCTTC
TRBJ2-3 TRBV10-1 NA once CATQGTDTQYF TGCGCCACCCAGGGCACAGATACGCAGTATTTT
TRBJ1-2 TRBV29-1 NA NA CSVEDPGEGGYGYTF TGCAGCGTTGAAGACCCTGGGGAGGGTGGCTATGGCTACACCTTC
TRBJ1-2 TRBV9 NA NA CASSARDGKTYGYTF TGTGCCAGCAGCGCCCGGGACGGTAAGACCTATGGCTACACCTTC
TRBJ2-7 TRBV4-1 TRBD2 NA CASSLGSGKILGGEQYF TGCGCCAGCAGCCTCGGAAGCGGGAAGATCCTCGGAGGCGAGCAGTACTTC
TRBJ2-3 TRBV11-2 NA NA CASSPPQAKGTDTQYF TGTGCCAGCAGCCCACCCCAAGCGAAGGGCACAGATACGCAGTATTTT
TRBJ1-3 TRBV7-3 NA NA CASSLSGGAGNTIYF TGTGCCAGCAGCTTAAGTGGCGGAGCTGGAAACACCATATATTTT
TRBJ2-1 TRBV7-2 TRBD2 NA CASSFSAGDANEQFF TGTGCCAGCAGCTTCTCAGCGGGAGACGCTAATGAGCAGTTCTTC
TRBJ1-1 TRBV20-1 NA NA CSASRTEAFF TGCAGTGCTAGTCGCACTGAAGCTTTCTTT
TRBJ2-7 TRBV7-2 TRBD1 once CASSLDVRTGYYEQYF TGTGCCAGCAGCTTAGATGTCAGGACAGGGTACTACGAGCAGTACTTC
TRBJ2-1 TRBV6-1 NA NA CASGRGDNEQFF TGTGCCAGCGGCCGCGGGGATAATGAGCAGTTCTTC
TRBJ2-3 TRBV18 NA NA CASSPPWSADTQYF TGTGCCAGCTCACCTCCTTGGAGTGCAGATACGCAGTATTTT
TRBJ2-5 TRBV9 TRBD2 NA CASSVGLAGLGQTQYF TGTGCCAGCAGCGTAGGACTAGCGGGCCTGGGGCAGACCCAGTACTTC
TRBJ1-5 TRBV10-2 NA NA CASGELGPQHF TGCGCCAGCGGGGAGCTGGGGCCCCAGCATTTT
TRBJ2-7 TRBV25-1 NA NA CASRGDGTYEQYF TGTGCCAGCCGCGGGGACGGCACCTACGAGCAGTACTTC
TRBJ1-2 TRBV7-2 NA NA CASSPGWGGSDYGYTF TGTGCCAGCAGCCCGGGGTGGGGGGGGTCAGACTATGGCTACACCTTC
TRBJ1-1 TRBV4-1 TRBD1 NA CASSHLDRRNTEAFF TGCGCCAGCAGCCATCTGGACAGGAGGAACACTGAAGCTTTCTTT